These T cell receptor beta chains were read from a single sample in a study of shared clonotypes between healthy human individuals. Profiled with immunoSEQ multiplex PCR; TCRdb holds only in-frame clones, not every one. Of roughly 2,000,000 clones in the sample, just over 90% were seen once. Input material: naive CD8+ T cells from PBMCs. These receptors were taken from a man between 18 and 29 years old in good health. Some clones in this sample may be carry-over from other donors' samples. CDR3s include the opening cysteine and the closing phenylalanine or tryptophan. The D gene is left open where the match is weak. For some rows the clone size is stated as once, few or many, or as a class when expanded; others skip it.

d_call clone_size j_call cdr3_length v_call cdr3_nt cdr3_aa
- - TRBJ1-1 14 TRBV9 TGTGCCAGCAGCGCACAATTGGGGAACACTGAAGCTTTCTTT CASSAQLGNTEAFF
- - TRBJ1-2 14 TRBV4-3 TGCGCCAGCAGCAGGACAGTTGGATTCTATGGCTACACCTTC CASSRTVGFYGYTF
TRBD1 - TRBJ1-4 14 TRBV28 TGTGCCAGCAGTTTTGAGACAGGGGGGGAAAAACTGTTTTTT CASSFETGGEKLFF
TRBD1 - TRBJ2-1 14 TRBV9 TGTGCCAGCAGCGTGGTACAGGGGGCCAATGAGCAGTTCTTC CASSVVQGANEQFF
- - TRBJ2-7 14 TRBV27 TGTGCCAGCAGTTTCGCATTTGGCTCCTACGAGCAGTACTTC CASSFAFGSYEQYF
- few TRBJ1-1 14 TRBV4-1 TGCGCCAGCAGCCTCCGGGACGTGAACACTGAAGCTTTCTTT CASSLRDVNTEAFF
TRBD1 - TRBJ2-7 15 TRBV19 TGTGCCAGTAGTGAGGGACAGGGGGGTTTCTACGAGCAGTACTTC CASSEGQGGFYEQYF
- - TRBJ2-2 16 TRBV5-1 TGCGCCAGCAGCTTCACGAGGGACACCCACACCGGGGAGCTGTTTTTT CASSFTRDTHTGELFF
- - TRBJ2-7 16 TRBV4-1 TGCGCCAGCAGCCAAGATCCTAGCGAGAAACCCTACGAGCAGTACTTC CASSQDPSEKPYEQYF
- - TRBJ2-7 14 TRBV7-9 TGTGCCAGCAGCCCGGGGGGCCCGCCTTACGAGCAGTACTTC CASSPGGPPYEQYF
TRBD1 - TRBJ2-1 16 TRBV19 TGTGCCAGTAGTATCGCCGCGACAGGGGGAGGCGATGAGCAGTTCTTC CASSIAATGGGDEQFF
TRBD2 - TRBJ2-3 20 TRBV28 TGTGCCAGCAGTTTATTCATTACTAGCGGAGGGGAGTGGGACACAGATACGCAGTATTTT CASSLFITSGGEWDTDTQYF
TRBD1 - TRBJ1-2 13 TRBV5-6 TGTGCCAGCAGCTCGATAACAGGGGCTGGCTACACCTTC CASSSITGAGYTF
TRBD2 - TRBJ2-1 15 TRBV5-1 TGCGCCAGCAGCCCGACTAGCGGGGTGAACAATGAGCAGTTCTTC CASSPTSGVNNEQFF
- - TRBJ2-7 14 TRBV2 TGTGCCAGTATTCCGTACAGGCCTGACTACGAGCAGTACTTC CASIPYRPDYEQYF
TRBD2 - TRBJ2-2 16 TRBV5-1 TGCGCCAGCAGCTTGGGTCGCGGGAGGAAGGCCGGGGAGCTGTTTTTT CASSLGRGRKAGELFF
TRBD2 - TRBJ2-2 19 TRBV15 TGTGCCACCAGCCCCCGAGGGAGCGGGAGAGACGGACGGGCCGGGGAGCTGTTTTTT CATSPRGSGRDGRAGELFF
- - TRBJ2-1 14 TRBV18 TGTGCCAGCTCACCATCCGTCCCAGGCAATGAGCAGTTCTTC CASSPSVPGNEQFF
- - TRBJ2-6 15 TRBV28 TGTGCCAGCAGTTTCATCATCTTAGGGGCCAACGTCCTGACTTTC CASSFIILGANVLTF
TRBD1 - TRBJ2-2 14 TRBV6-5 TGTGCCAGCTCATCGGACAGGTTTGCGGGGGAGCTGTTTTTT CASSSDRFAGELFF
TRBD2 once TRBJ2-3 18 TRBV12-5 TGTGCTAGTGGTCAGACCCGACTAGCGGGAATCCGCACAGATACGCAGTATTTT CASGQTRLAGIRTDTQYF
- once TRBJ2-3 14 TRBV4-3 TGCGCCAGCAGCCAAGGGTACGGACTTTACGCGCAGTATTTT CASSQGYGLYAQYF
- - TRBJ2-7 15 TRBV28 TGTGCCAGCAGTTCTCCCCAGCTATCGGGATACGAGCAGTACTTC CASSSPQLSGYEQYF
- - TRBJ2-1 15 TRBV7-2 TGTGCCAGCAGCTTATGGGCAGGGGGGTACAATGAGCAGTTCTTC CASSLWAGGYNEQFF
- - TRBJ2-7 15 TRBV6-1 TGTGCCAGCATTGGCCGGGGCCAAGGGACTGTAGAGCAGTACTTC CASIGRGQGTVEQYF
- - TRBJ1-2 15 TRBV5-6 TGTGCCAGCAGCTTGGGTCAGGGACCCTTTTATGGCTACACCTTC CASSLGQGPFYGYTF
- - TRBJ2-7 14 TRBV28 TGTGCCAGCAGTCCGTTACGTCGCGCCCACGAGCAGTACTTC CASSPLRRAHEQYF
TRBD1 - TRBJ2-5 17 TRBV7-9 TGTGCCAGCAGCTCGGGAGTAGGGCAGGGGGCGAGAGAGACCCAGTACTTC CASSSGVGQGARETQYF
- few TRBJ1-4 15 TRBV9 TGTGCCAGCAGCGGTGGCGGTGCGGGGAATGAAAAACTGTTTTTT CASSGGGAGNEKLFF
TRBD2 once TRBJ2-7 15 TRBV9 TGTGCCAGCAGCGGAGCAGCGGGAGCGAGCTACGAGCAGTACTTC CASSGAAGASYEQYF
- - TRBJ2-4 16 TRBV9 TGTGCCAGCCGAGGGGGGGACTACCTAGCCAAAAACATTCAGTACTTC CASRGGDYLAKNIQYF
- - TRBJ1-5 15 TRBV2 TGTGCCAGCAGTGTGGGCAGAGATCAGAGTCAGCCCCAGCATTTT CASSVGRDQSQPQHF
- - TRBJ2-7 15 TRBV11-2 TGTGCCAGCACTATCCGGGACGGCGGCCCCTACGAGCAGTACTTC CASTIRDGGPYEQYF
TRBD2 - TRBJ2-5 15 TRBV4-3 TGCGCCAGCAGCCGGTGGACTAGCGGAGGAGAGACCCAGTACTTC CASSRWTSGGETQYF
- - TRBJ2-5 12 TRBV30 TGTGCCTGGAGTTATGTCTCAGAGACCCAGTACTTC CAWSYVSETQYF
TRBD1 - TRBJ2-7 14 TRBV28 TGTGCCAGCAGGGGGACAGGGTACTCCTACGAGCAGTACTTC CASRGTGYSYEQYF
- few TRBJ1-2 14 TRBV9 TGTGCCAGCAGCGTAGGGGCAGGGAAGGATGGCTACACCTTC CASSVGAGKDGYTF
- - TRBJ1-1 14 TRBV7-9 TGTGCCAGCAGCTTAGCGCGCGAGAACACTGAAGCTTTCTTT CASSLARENTEAFF
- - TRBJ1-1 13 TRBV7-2 TGTGCCAGCAGCTTAGGGGGCCGTAATGAAGCTTTCTTT CASSLGGRNEAFF
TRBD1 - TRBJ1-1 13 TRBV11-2 TGTGCCAGCAGCTTAGTAGGGACAGCCGAAGCTTTCTTT CASSLVGTAEAFF
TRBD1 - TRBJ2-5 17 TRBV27 TGTGCCAGCAGTTTACTCCGGGACAGGGGACCCCAAGAGACCCAGTACTTC CASSLLRDRGPQETQYF
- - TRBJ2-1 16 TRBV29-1 TGCAGCGTTGTCCCGGATGGGGGCTTGTTTTTTAATGAGCAGTTCTTC CSVVPDGGLFFNEQFF
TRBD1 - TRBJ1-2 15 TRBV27 TGTGCCAGCAGTCCCCGTATAGAGGGGGCCTATGGCTACACCTTC CASSPRIEGAYGYTF
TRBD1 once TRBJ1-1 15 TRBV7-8 TGTGCCAGCAGCTTAGCGAGTAGACAGGGAACTGAAGCTTTCTTT CASSLASRQGTEAFF
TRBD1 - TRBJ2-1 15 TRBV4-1 TGCGCCAGCAGCCCCGGGACAGGGGCTTACAATGAGCAGTTCTTC CASSPGTGAYNEQFF
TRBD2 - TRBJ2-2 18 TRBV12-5 TGTGCTAGTGGACATGCCGGTCCAAGCGGGAGGAACACCGGGGAGCTGTTTTTT CASGHAGPSGRNTGELFF
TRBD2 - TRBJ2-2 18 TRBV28 TGTGCCAGCAGTTCTAGGACTAGCGGGAGGCCGAACACCGGGGAGCTGTTTTTT CASSSRTSGRPNTGELFF
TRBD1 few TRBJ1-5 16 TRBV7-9 TGTGCCAGCAGCTTAGGGACAGGGTCACTCAATCAGCCCCAGCATTTT CASSLGTGSLNQPQHF
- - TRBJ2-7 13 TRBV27 TGTGCCAGCAGCCCCCTCCCGGGCGACGAGCAGTACTTC CASSPLPGDEQYF
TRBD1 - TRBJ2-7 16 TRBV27 TGTGCCAGCAGTCCCTCCCGGACAGGTAGCTCCTACGAGCAGTACTTC CASSPSRTGSSYEQYF
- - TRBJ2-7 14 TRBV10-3 TGTGCCATCAGTGACTCAGGTACATTACGCGAGCAGTACTTC CAISDSGTLREQYF
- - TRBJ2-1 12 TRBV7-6 TGTGCCAGCAGCTTCAGGGTCAATGAGCAGTTCTTC CASSFRVNEQFF
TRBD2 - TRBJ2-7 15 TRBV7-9 TGTGCCAGCAGCTCGGTTCTAGCGGGAGCCTACGAGCAGTACTTC CASSSVLAGAYEQYF
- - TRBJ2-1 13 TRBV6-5 TGTGCCAGCAGTTACTCGACAGAGAATGAGCAGTTCTTC CASSYSTENEQFF
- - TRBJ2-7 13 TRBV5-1 TGCGCCAGCAGCTGGGGGTCAGACTACGAGCAGTACTTC CASSWGSDYEQYF
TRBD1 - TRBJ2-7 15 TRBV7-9 TGTGCCAGCAGCACGCGGACAGGGCTTAGTCCCGAGCAGTACTTC CASSTRTGLSPEQYF